The clone carrying this T cell receptor (beta chain) has at least ten counts. No antigen is known for it. The V gene lost 1 base and the J gene lost 4 bases, with 13 bases spanning the gap. The germline gives CDR1 SGHVS, CDR2 FQNEAQ. The CDR3 length is 15 residues. The data originate from a study of response to subunit inactivated influenza vaccine. Points from the study as a whole: The study's authors posited that every seasonal influenza vaccination enlists few new T cells.

Via MiXCR, TCRdb re-called the RT-PCR reads, giving one row per CDR3 protein. The sample carries about 500,000 distinct CDR3 sequences, about 15% recorded once. This rearrangement joins TRBV7-8 to TRBJ2-5, with D maybe TRBD2 (5 bases). The receptor comes from a man between 50 and 75 years old who received an inactivated influenza vaccine. This sample comprised CD4+ T cells sorted from PBMCs, obtained around 25 months after vaccination. CDR3 in amino acids: CASSLGGRERETQYF. The DNA for the CDR3 is TGTGCCAGCAGCTTAGGCGGAAGGGAGAGAGAGACCCAGTACTTC.